The source of this T cell receptor beta chain is a study of blood T cell repertoires in acute mononucleosis (dated by TCRdb to the early 2020s). Background for the entire study: Convalescent samples, representing the memory response, were collected 5 to 8 months after the acute presentation. A mean blood EBV load of around 4 log10 genome copies per million B cells was observed during acute infection, and a mean blood EBV load of 2.6 was observed at convalescence.

The germline ends are 5 bases apart after V is trimmed by 3 bases and J by 5 bases. CDR1 and CDR2, per the germline V gene (reference sequence), are SEHNR and FQNEAQ. Its CDR3 holds 12 amino acids, cysteine through phenylalanine. Just CDR3 DNA is preserved here, 36 bases in frame from base 1. What the work shows at the level of the full study, not this receptor alone: In TCR repertoire selection for BRLF1 (YVL-BR), TCRalpha CDR3 motifs took on a dominant role, whereas TCRbeta played only a minimal one. Because only a fraction of each donor's blood was analyzed, sampling error might partly account for the low clonotype overlap between the acute and convalescent samples. Only around 10% of unique acute clonotypes persisted into convalescence, yet these made up most of the response; new diverse de novo clonotypes seemingly replaced the rest. Only a few donors were included in the cohort, so group averages were based on very few individuals.

What this sample's time point label stands for: convalescence about 6 months (5-8 months) after acute presentation (visit 7). The study tracked CD8 T cell responses to two immunodominant EBV epitopes, BRLF1 109 (YVL-BR) and BMLF1 280 (GLC-BM), over primary infection. Primary EBV infection was indicated by a positive serum heterophile antibody test and EBV viral capsid antigen-specific IgM. Magnetic positive selection (MACS) was first used to enrich total CD8 T cells from PBMCs. A FACSAria III was used to sort live CD3+ CD8+ tetramer+ cells to a purity above 90%. Cell sorting used a PE-conjugated tetramer carrying the BRLF1 109-117 peptide. After tetramer sorting, TCR repertoires of EBV epitope-specific CD8 T cells were deep-sequenced directly ex vivo at acute infection and at convalescence. Donors were a few people aged about 18 to 29 with clinical acute infectious mononucleosis and laboratory evidence of primary EBV infection. Heparinized peripheral blood was collected when donors presented clinically with mononucleosis symptoms and again about 6 months afterward. Ficoll-Paque density gradient centrifugation was used to isolate PBMCs.

Total RNA from at least 8,000 sorted tetramer+ CD8 T cells was reverse transcribed into cDNA for TCR profiling. PCR amplification of CDR3 regions used primers annealing to V and J regions and added unique molecular identifiers so that templates could be tracked. Profiling of the TCRalpha and TCRbeta chains was done on the immunoSEQ platform, including the sequencing and error-correction standards of that platform. The authors' analysis ran thus. Clonal copy numbers were corrected for sequencing and PCR errors, and IMGT conventions were followed to define CDR3s. Analysis was restricted to productive rearrangements and performed with immunoSEQ Analyzer versions 2.0 and 3.0, while gene-pairing frequencies underwent further processing in Microsoft Excel. V-J pairings were visualized as Circos plots, and CDR3 motifs were found with MEME plus a custom motifSearch program. The OLGA algorithm was used to calculate the probability of generation of TCR sequences. A clonotype seen at both visits was called persistent, a clonotype seen only at the acute visit was called nonpersistent, and a clonotype seen only at convalescence was called de novo. An amino acid clonotype used by more than one donor was defined as a public TCR. This immuneACCESS table, as held by TCRdb, lists in-frame sequences with V and J called but not all clones. Of the missing ones, under half trace to an unresolved V gene in checked studies; the others have no known cause. The V and J calls and clone size are taken from that table; D and trimming were inferred from the DNA. The sample table holds 1,500 to 2,000 clones, of which 20% to 25% were seen once. The ten top clones hold 25% to 30% of the sample.

In regard to this clone: A far larger clone lies a single base away; this is likely a read error. Other DNA sequences in this sample translate to the same CDR3.

Recombination joined TRBV7-9 with TRBJ2-1; no D gene call is confident. The clonotype comes from a woman aged 18-29 years with infectious mononucleosis caused by EBV. The material was EBV YVL epitope tetramer+ CD8+ T cells sorted from PBMCs, obtained during convalescence from infectious mononucleosis. What the cell subset or site label conveys for this sample: CD8 T cells binding a tetramer with EBV BRLF1 109-117 peptide (YVL-BR). The sequenced DNA: TGTGCCAGCAGCTTGGTTCACAATGAGCAGTTCTTC. It translates as CASSLVHNEQFF. When the CDR3 is completed using the reference TRBV7-9 and TRBJ2-1 genes on either side, the full variable domain is DTGVSQNPRHKITKRGQNVTFRCDPISEHNRLYWYRQTLGQGPEFLTYFQNEAQLEKSRLLSDRFSAERPKGSFSTLEIQRTEQGDSAMYLCASSLVHNEQFFGPGTRLTVL.